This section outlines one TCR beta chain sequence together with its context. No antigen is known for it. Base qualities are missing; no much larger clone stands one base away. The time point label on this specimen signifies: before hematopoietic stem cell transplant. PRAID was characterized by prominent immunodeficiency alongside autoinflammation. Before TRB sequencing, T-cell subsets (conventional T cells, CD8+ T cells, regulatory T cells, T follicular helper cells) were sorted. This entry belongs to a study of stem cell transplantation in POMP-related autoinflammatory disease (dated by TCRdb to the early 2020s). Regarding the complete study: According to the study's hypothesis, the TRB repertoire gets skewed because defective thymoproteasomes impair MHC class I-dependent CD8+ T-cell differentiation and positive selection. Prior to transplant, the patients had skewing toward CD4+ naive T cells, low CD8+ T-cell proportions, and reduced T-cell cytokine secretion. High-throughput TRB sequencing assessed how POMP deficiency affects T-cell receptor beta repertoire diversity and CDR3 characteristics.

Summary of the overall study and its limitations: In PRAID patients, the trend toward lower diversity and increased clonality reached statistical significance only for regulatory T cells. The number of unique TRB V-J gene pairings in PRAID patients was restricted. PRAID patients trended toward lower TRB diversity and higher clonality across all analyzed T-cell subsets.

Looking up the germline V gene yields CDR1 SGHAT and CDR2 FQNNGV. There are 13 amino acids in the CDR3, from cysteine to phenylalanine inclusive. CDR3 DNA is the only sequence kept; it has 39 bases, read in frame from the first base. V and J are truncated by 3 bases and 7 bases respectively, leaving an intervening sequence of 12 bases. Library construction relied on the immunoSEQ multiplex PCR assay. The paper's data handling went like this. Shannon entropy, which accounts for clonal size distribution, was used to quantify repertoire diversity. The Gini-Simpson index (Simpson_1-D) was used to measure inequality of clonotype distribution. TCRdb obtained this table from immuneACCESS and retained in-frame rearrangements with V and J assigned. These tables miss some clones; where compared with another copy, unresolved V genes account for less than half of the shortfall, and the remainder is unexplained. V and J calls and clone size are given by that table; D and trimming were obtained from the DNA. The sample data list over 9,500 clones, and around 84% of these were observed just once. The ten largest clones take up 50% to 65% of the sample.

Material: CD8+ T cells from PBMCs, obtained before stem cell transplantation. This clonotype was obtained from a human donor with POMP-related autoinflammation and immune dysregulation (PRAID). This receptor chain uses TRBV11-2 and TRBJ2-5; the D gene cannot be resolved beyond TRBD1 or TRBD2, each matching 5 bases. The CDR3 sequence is CASSFGGSGTQYF. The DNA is TGTGCCAGCAGCTTTGGGGGTTCGGGGACCCAGTACTTC.